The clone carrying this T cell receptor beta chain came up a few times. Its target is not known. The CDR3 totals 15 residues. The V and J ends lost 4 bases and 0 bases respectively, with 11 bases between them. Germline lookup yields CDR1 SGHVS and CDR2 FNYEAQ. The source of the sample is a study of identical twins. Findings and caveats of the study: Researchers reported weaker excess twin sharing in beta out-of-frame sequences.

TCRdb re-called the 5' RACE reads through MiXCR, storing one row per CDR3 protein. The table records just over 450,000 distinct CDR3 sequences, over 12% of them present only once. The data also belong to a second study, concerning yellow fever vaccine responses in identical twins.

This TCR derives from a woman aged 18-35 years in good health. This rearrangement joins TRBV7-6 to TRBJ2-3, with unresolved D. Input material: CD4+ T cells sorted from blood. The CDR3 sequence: CASSSPTVSTDTQYF. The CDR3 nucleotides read TGTGCCAGCAGCTCCCCGACTGTTAGCACAGATACGCAGTATTTT.